The 30 T cell receptor beta chains presented below share a single source sample, sequenced in a study of T-cell reconstitution after alpha-beta-depleted transplantation in children. A TCRbeta library incorporating unique molecular identifiers was prepared. TCRdb recomputed calls from the PCR reads with MiXCR, one row per CDR3 protein. Among roughly 300,000 distinct CDR3 sequences listed, under 14% were seen once. Sequences were derived from peripheral blood, sampled 180 days after TCRalphabeta/CD19-depleted stem cell transplant. These receptors came from a male patient between 2 and 10 years old who had a stem cell transplant for chronic granulomatous disease, so the T cells may come from the graft donor.

This clonotype was counted many times. The rearrangement uses TRBV10-3 and TRBJ1-1; no clear D gene. Germline V gives CDR1 ENHRY, CDR2 SYGVKD. Between the trimmed V and J ends, which lost 4 bases and 4 bases, there was a span of 7 bases. This CDR3 region has 12 residues. DNA of the CDR3: TGTGCCATCAGTGTGGCGGGCACTGAAGCTTTCTTT. Protein product: CAISVAGTEAFF.

This clonotype is labeled medium-sized (0.01 to 0.1%). This sequence joins TRBV7-8 and TRBJ2-5; weak D call: TRBD1 (6 bases). Trimming cost V 5 bases and J 5 bases, with 15 bases left between them. CDR1 and CDR2 from the germline V gene are SGHVS and FQNEAQ. The CDR3 has 14 residues. The CDR3 DNA reads TGTGCCAGCAGCCCAGGGTGGACAGACGAGACCCAGTACTTC. Its protein is CASSPGWTDETQYF.

A remark on this clonotype: Being one base from a much bigger clone, this may be a read error. V and J are TRBV5-6 and TRBJ1-2; 7 bases fit TRBD1. Losses at the gene ends were 5 bases for V and 6 bases for J; bases not matched to a gene: 16. CDR1 and CDR2 (germline): SGHDT, YYEEEE. The CDR3 is 16 residues long. The CDR3 reads CASRVDRGQRTHGYTF. The CDR3 DNA sequence: TGTGCCAGCAGAGTGGACCGGGGACAGAGAACCCATGGCTACACCTTC.

V is TRBV28 and J is TRBJ2-3; 10 bases match TRBD2. V was clipped by 3 bases and J by 0 bases; unmatched bases: 6. The CDR3 covers 17 residues. Looked up from germline, CDR1 is MDHEN and CDR2 is SYDVKM. The CDR3 spells CASSFPSGRPSTDTQYF. The CDR3 DNA sequence: TGTGCCAGCAGTTTCCCTAGCGGGAGACCCAGCACAGATACGCAGTATTTT.

This chain uses TRBV3-1 with TRBJ2-7; TRBD2 might be the D (5 bases). Deletions cut 4 bases from V and 5 bases from J, with 12 bases between. The V gene's germline CDR1 is LGHDT and CDR2 YNNKEL (reference sequence). The CDR3 has 13 amino acids. CDR3 in amino acids: CASSPRGIDEQYF. CDR3 in DNA: TGTGCCAGCAGCCCACGAGGGATCGACGAGCAGTACTTC.

For this clonotype: The conserved phenylalanine or tryptophan normally closing the CDR3 is absent here, so this likely arose from a read error. The rearrangement uses TRBV28 and TRBJ2-5, with D unclear. V was clipped by 3 bases and J by 8 bases, with 7 bases between them. Germline loops: CDR1 MDHEN, CDR2 SYDVKM. The CDR3 covers 11 residues. The CDR3 bases are TGTGCCAGCAGTTTGCTGGGTACCCAGTACTAC. This sequence encodes CASSLLGTQYY.

This clonotype was detected many times. The chain employs TRBV18 and TRBJ2-3; possible D gene TRBD2, 6 bases. The CDR3 sequence is 17 residues long. Germline V gene lookup returns CDR1 KGHSH and CDR2 LQKENI. V lost 0 bases and J lost 0, with 13 bases in between. Here the CDR3 DNA reads TGTGCCAGCTCACCACCGATTGCGGGAACCAGCACAGATACGCAGTATTTT. Protein: CASSPPIAGTSTDTQYF.

This clonotype occurred many times. The J gene is TRBJ1-3, the V gene TRBV20-1; tentative D call: TRBD1 (6 bases). V lost 5 bases and J 3 bases, leaving 14 bases between the germline ends. This CDR3 contains 14 residues. Germline V lookup: CDR1 DFQATT, CDR2 SNEGSKA (reference sequence). CDR3 DNA sequence: TGCAGTGCTCCCGACAGGCTGCATGGAAACACCATATATTTT. Encoded protein: CSAPDRLHGNTIYF.

This clonotype was seen at least ten times. This CDR3 reads CATSRVGRPTQYF. CDR3 DNA sequence: TGTGCCACCAGCAGAGTGGGGAGGCCGACGCAGTATTTT. The rearrangement joins TRBV15 to TRBJ2-3; a possible D gene is TRBD2 (6 bases). Trimming stripped 1 base from V and 9 bases from J, with 11 bases between. CDR3 length: 13 amino acids. In germline, CDR1 is LNHNV, CDR2 YYDKDF (reference sequence).

The chain uses TRBV28 and TRBJ1-5; unclear D gene. V was trimmed by 2 bases and J by 1 base, leaving 9 bases between them. CDR3 length: 15 residues. Germline CDR1 MDHEN, CDR2 SYDVKM. The CDR3 DNA sequence: TGTGCCAGCAGTTTAATTCAGATAAGCAATCAGCCCCAGCATTTT. It codes for CASSLIQISNQPQHF.

This clonotype was seen many times. This sequence joins TRBV27 and TRBJ2-7, with 8 bases matching TRBD1. The CDR3 extends over 13 amino acids. CDR1 MNHEY and CDR2 SMNVEV come from the germline V gene (reference sequence). J gave up 3 bases and V 8 bases, and 6 bases lay outside the gene matches. Written as DNA, the CDR3 is TGTGCCAGCTCGGACAGGGTTTTCTACGAGCAGTACTTC. As protein: CASSDRVFYEQYF.

Many counts were recorded for this clonotype. The rearrangement joins TRBV12-3 or TRBV12-4 to TRBJ2-5; unclear D gene. Deletions cut 3 bases from V and 4 bases from J, with 9 bases between. The CDR3 is made up of 13 amino acids. In nucleotides, the CDR3 is TGTGCCAGCAGTTTGTTGACTCGAGAGACCCAGTACTTC. Residues: CASSLLTRETQYF.

The table lists this clonotype with many counts. The V and J genes are TRBV4-3 and TRBJ2-3; 12 bases are a match to TRBD2. Germline CDR1 LGHNA, CDR2 YSLEER. The V and J ends lost 0 bases and 3 bases, in that order; junction bases with no gene match: 10. CDR3 length: 19 residues. The CDR3 is CASSQDSRTSGIATDTQYF. The CDR3 DNA follows: TGCGCCAGCAGCCAAGATTCCCGGACTAGCGGGATTGCTACAGATACGCAGTATTTT.

This clonotype was counted ten times or more. The V gene is TRBV7-9, the J gene TRBJ2-7; TRBD1 agrees at 8 bases. Germline lookup yields CDR1 SEHNR and CDR2 FQNEAQ (reference sequence). The CDR3 is 16 amino acids. The ends lost 2 bases at V and 2 bases at J; junction bases unmatched: 8. This CDR3 reads CASSLTGGYYAYEQYF. Written as DNA, the CDR3 is TGTGCCAGCAGCTTAACAGGGGGATACTACGCCTACGAGCAGTACTTC.

This sequence joins TRBV12-3 or TRBV12-4 and TRBJ1-1; D uncertain. The CDR3 is 13 amino acids. V dropped 1 base and J dropped 3 bases, with 6 bases sitting between them. As DNA, the CDR3 is TGTGCCAGCAGTTTAGATTATTACACTGAAGCTTTCTTT. Translating gives CASSLDYYTEAFF.

This clonotype was seen more than once but under ten times. V and J are TRBV19 and TRBJ2-7, with D possibly TRBD1 on 5 matching bases. The CDR3 runs 15 residues. The germline CDR1 and CDR2 sequences are LNHDA and SQIVND (reference sequence). V lost 5 bases, J lost 0 bases, and 14 bases lay in between. DNA for the CDR3: TGTGCCAGTAGTGCCGGGCCAGGGCTCTCCTACGAGCAGTACTTC. Residues: CASSAGPGLSYEQYF.

This clonotype was seen ten or more times. The chain joins TRBV5-1 to TRBJ2-5, with TRBD2 matching over 7 bases. J lost 6 bases, V lost 0 bases, and 8 bases had no gene match. The CDR3 loop spans 15 amino acids. Germline-derived CDR1 and CDR2 are SGHRS and YFSETQ. This CDR3 is CASSLDVRGVKTQYF. The CDR3 DNA follows: TGCGCCAGCAGCTTGGATGTCCGGGGGGTCAAGACCCAGTACTTC. Based on the CDR3 plus reference TRBV5-1 and TRBJ2-5, the full variable domain is KAGVTQTPRYLIKTRGQQVTLSCSPISGHRSVSWYQQTPGQGLQFLFEYFSETQRNKGNFPGRFSGRQFSNSRSEMNVSTLELGDSALYLCASSLDVRGVKTQYFGPGTRLLVL.

At least ten counts were recorded for this clonotype. This chain joins TRBV2 and TRBJ1-1; D is ambiguous. The length of the CDR3 is 12 residues. The V end lost 6 bases, the J end lost 9 bases, and 14 bases lay between the germline ends. From germline, CDR1 is SNHLY and CDR2 FYNNEI. CDR3 sequence (DNA): TGTGCCAGCAGAGACCCTCTGGGGAAAGCTTTCTTT. Its translation is CASRDPLGKAFF. Full variable domain (rest looked up from reference TRBV2 and TRBJ1-1): EPEVTQTPSHQVTQMGQEVILRCVPISNHLYFYWYRQILGQKVEFLVSFYNNEISEKSEIFDDQFSVERPDGSNFTLKIRSTKLEDSAMYFCASRDPLGKAFFGQGTRLTVV.

This clonotype was seen just once. A much larger clone differs from this one at a single base, so this may be a read error. This chain links TRBV11-3 with TRBJ2-1; 15 positions match TRBD2. This CDR3 is 17 amino acids long. CDR1 and CDR2 (germline): SGHNT, YENEEA. CDR3 in DNA: TGTGCCCGCAGTCAAACCGGGACTAGCGGGAGGTACAATGAGCAGTTCTTC. This sequence encodes CARSQTGTSGRYNEQFF. Drawing the rest from reference TRBV11-3 and TRBJ2-1, the complete variable domain is EAGVVQSPRYKIIEKKQPVAFWCNPISGHNTLYWYLQNLGQGPELLIRYENEEAVDDSQLPKDRFSAERLKGVDSTLKIQPAELGDSAVYLCARSQTGTSGRYNEQFFGPGTRLTVL.

Ten or more counts support this clonotype. The rearrangement links TRBV11-2 to TRBJ2-7, with D maybe TRBD2 (6 bases). The CDR3 loop spans 14 amino acids. V was shortened by 0 bases and J by 3 bases, with 9 bases between the two germline ends. Germline V CDR1 and CDR2: SGHAT, FQNNGV. Written as DNA, the CDR3 is TGTGCCAGCAGCTTAGAGTGGGGGGTCTACGAGCAGTACTTC. Its protein is CASSLEWGVYEQYF.

Ten or more counts support this clonotype. V is TRBV5-1 and J is TRBJ2-1; tentatively, D is TRBD2 (7 bases). Looked up from germline, CDR1 is SGHRS and CDR2 is YFSETQ. V was clipped by 4 bases and J by 0 bases, with 14 bases between them. The CDR3 spans 16 residues. This CDR3 is CASSRGAVSSYNEQFF. The CDR3 nucleotides are TGCGCCAGCAGCCGGGGGGCGGTTAGCTCCTACAATGAGCAGTTCTTC.

This clonotype was picked up many times. The rearrangement joins TRBV30 to TRBJ2-3; the match to TRBD1 covers 7 bases. This CDR3 contains 14 residues. The trim removed 2 bases at V and 5 bases at J, leaving 7 bases unmatched. Per germline, CDR1 GTSNPN and CDR2 SVGIG (reference sequence). Here the CDR3 reads CAWSTGQIRDTQYF. The CDR3 DNA follows: TGTGCCTGGAGTACGGGACAGATCAGAGATACGCAGTATTTT.

This clonotype was counted at least ten times. The chain joins TRBV15 to TRBJ2-1, with D possibly being TRBD2 (6 bases). V was clipped by 8 bases and J by 3 bases, with 8 bases between them. Germline assignment: CDR1 LNHNV and CDR2 YYDKDF (reference sequence). This CDR3 region has 12 residues. For the CDR3, the DNA is TGTGCCACCGCGGGACTCTACAATGAGCAGTTCTTC. This encodes CATAGLYNEQFF.

This clonotype showed up many times. The chain recombines TRBV18 with TRBJ2-7; no definite D call. Per germline, CDR1 KGHSH and CDR2 LQKENI. V was clipped by 3 bases and J by 3 bases, with 6 bases between them. The CDR3 covers 12 residues. CDR3 sequence (DNA): TGTGCCAGCTCACCTGAGATCTACGAGCAGTACTTC. Translation: CASSPEIYEQYF.

The V call is TRBV11-1, the J call TRBJ1-2; D gene unclear. Germline V lookup: CDR1 SGHAT, CDR2 FQDESV (reference sequence). V was clipped by 3 bases and J by 6 bases, with 8 bases between them. The CDR3 runs to 12 residues. CDR3 bases: TGTGCCAGCAGCTTCGGGGATGATGGCTACACCTTC. Translating gives CASSFGDDGYTF.

Many counts were recorded for this clonotype. The chain links TRBV4-2 to TRBJ2-3; D may be TRBD1 (6 bases). Germline V lookup: CDR1 LGHNA, CDR2 YNFKEQ. The CDR3 loop spans 16 amino acids. V lost 1 base and J 1 base, leaving 12 bases between the germline ends. DNA of the CDR3: TGTGCCAGCAGCCAAGCAGGGGTTCAGGGCACAGATACGCAGTATTTT. The encoded protein is CASSQAGVQGTDTQYF.

Only a few counts were recorded for this clonotype. The rearrangement links TRBV28 to TRBJ2-1; 7 bases are shared with TRBD2. The CDR3 runs to 16 residues. V was pared by 7 bases and J by 3 bases, with 12 bases of the junction left unmatched. The V gene's germline CDR1 is MDHEN and CDR2 SYDVKM. The CDR3 DNA reads TGTGCCAGCACCCCCAGGACTAGATTTGTCTACAATGAGCAGTTCTTC. This gives the protein CASTPRTRFVYNEQFF.

This clonotype was seen many times. The V gene is TRBV7-6, the J gene TRBJ2-1; D gene unclear. The CDR3 spans 13 residues. The V gene lost 1 base and the J gene lost 6 bases, with 7 bases spanning the gap. Germline V CDR1 and CDR2: SGHVS, FNYEAQ. CDR3 DNA sequence: TGTGCCAGCAGCTTAGTATCGCGCAATGAGCAGTTCTTC. Translation: CASSLVSRNEQFF.

This clonotype was seen at least ten times. This chain uses TRBV5-1 with TRBJ2-7; 10 bases align to TRBD2. The CDR3 runs 15 residues. V gave up 0 bases and J gave up 6 bases; unmatched junction bases: 6. Germline CDR1 reads SGHRS; CDR2 reads YFSETQ. DNA for the CDR3: TGCGCCAGCAGCTTGGAAGGGACTAGCGCATCCGAGCAGTACTTC. This encodes CASSLEGTSASEQYF.

This clonotype was detected ten times or more. V and J are TRBV6-2 or TRBV6-3 and TRBJ1-6; D is ambiguous. V lost 2 bases to trimming and J lost 9 bases, with 8 bases between them. The CDR3 contains 13 residues. The germline gives CDR1 MNHEY, CDR2 SVGEGT. As DNA, the CDR3 is TGTGCCAGCAGTTACAGGGATGGTTCACCCCTCCACTTT. Amino acids: CASSYRDGSPLHF.